This T cell receptor beta chain is drawn from a study of control samples from healthy donors and cancer patients. Measured with immunoSEQ multiplex PCR; TCRdb has only the in-frame clones, and not every one. The sample has roughly 130,000 clones, approximately 94% seen once; the top ten hold more than 1.5%. V was clipped by 3 bases and J by 0 bases; unmatched bases: 6. The germline CDR1 and CDR2 sequences are LGHNA and YNFKEQ. CDR3 size: 16 residues. This clonotype was sampled from a man aged 45-60 years with head and neck cancer. Material for sequencing was PBMCs. The chain uses TRBV4-2 and TRBJ1-1; TRBD1 agrees at 8 bases. This chain's CDR3 is CASSQSLDRVNTEAFF. The CDR3 bases are TGTGCCAGCAGCCAGAGCTTGGACAGGGTGAACACTGAAGCTTTCTTT.